Presented here are 25 T cell receptor beta chains from one specimen sequenced in a study of control samples from healthy donors and cancer patients. The data were produced by immunoSEQ multiplex PCR, yet TCRdb's version contains in-frame clones alone and is incomplete. The table includes tens of thousands of clones, 94% detected once. The sequencing sample was made of blood. The origin of the receptors is a man aged 25-45 years in good health.

The rearrangement links TRBV25-1 to TRBJ1-1; tentative D call: TRBD1 (5 bases). The CDR3 length is 15 residues. In germline, CDR1 is MGHDK, CDR2 SYGVNS. The V end was cut by 4 bases, the J end by 1 base, with 13 bases between. In DNA form, the CDR3 reads TGTGCCAGCAGTGGACCTAGACAGCAGAACACTGAAGCTTTCTTT. It translates to CASSGPRQQNTEAFF.

The chain employs TRBV11-1 and TRBJ2-1; D gene uncertain. Germline CDR1 is SGHAT and CDR2 is FQDESV (reference sequence). The V end lost 5 bases, the J end lost 10 bases, and 12 bases lay between the germline ends. The CDR3 extends over 12 amino acids. The CDR3: CASSQRTEEQFF. The CDR3, as DNA: TGTGCCAGCAGCCAACGGACGGAAGAGCAGTTCTTC.

This chain connects TRBV28 to TRBJ1-2, with 7 bases lining up with TRBD1. The CDR3 spans 15 residues. Germline V CDR1 and CDR2: MDHEN, SYDVKM. The trim removed 10 bases at V and 0 bases at J, leaving 11 bases unmatched. The CDR3 bases are TGTGCCACCCCGACGACAGGGACAGCTAACTATGGCTACACCTTC. Amino acid sequence: CATPTTGTANYGYTF.

This clone was seen a single time. The chain employs TRBV9 and TRBJ2-5; 14 nucleotides match TRBD2. The CDR3 totals 16 residues. CDR1 is SGDLS, CDR2 YYNGEE, per germline. The V gene end was trimmed by 4 bases and the J gene end by 2 bases; junction bases not matched to a gene: 4. The CDR3, as DNA: TGTGCCAGCAGCTCGGGACTAGCGGGGGAACAAGAGACCCAGTACTTC. This codes for CASSSGLAGEQETQYF.

The rearrangement uses TRBV6-4 and TRBJ2-1; 8 nucleotides line up with TRBD2. Per germline, CDR1 MRHNA and CDR2 SNTAGT. The CDR3 has 16 amino acids. V trimming: 0 bases; J trimming: 7 bases; junction bases outside the gene matches: 8. CDR3 in DNA: TGTGCCAGCAGTGACTCTACTAGCGGCTCGGGGAATGAGCAGTTCTTC. It encodes CASSDSTSGSGNEQFF.

On this clone itself: Relative to the germline gene, one junction end is altered; a read error may explain this. The chain is built from TRBV28 and TRBJ2-7; 8 bases are shared with TRBD1. Germline V gives CDR1 MDHEN, CDR2 SYDVKM. CDR3 length equals 11 residues. The CDR3 sequence is CASSWGQAVDF. CDR3 in DNA: TGTGCCAGCAGTTGGGGACAGGCCGTAGACTTC.

This sequence joins TRBV30 and TRBJ1-1; D is uncertain. CDR1 and CDR2 from the germline V gene are GTSNPN and SVGIG (reference sequence). The V gene lost 1 base and the J gene lost 0 bases, with 12 bases spanning the gap. There are 15 residues in the CDR3. The CDR3 DNA is TGTGCCTGGAGTGCCTACCAAGGCTTGAACACTGAAGCTTTCTTT. This sequence encodes CAWSAYQGLNTEAFF.

The rearrangement links TRBV14 to TRBJ1-3; a weak D match, TRBD1 (6 bases). Germline CDR1 and CDR2: SGHDN and FVKESK. The CDR3 has 14 residues. The ends were cut back, 4 bases at V and 6 bases at J, with 13 bases in the middle. The CDR3 loop reads CASSPGQQANTIYF. In DNA form, the CDR3 reads TGTGCCAGCAGCCCCGGACAGCAGGCAAACACCATATATTTT.

On this clone: At one end, the junction sequence differs from germline, possibly due to a read error. The J gene is TRBJ2-7, the V gene TRBV5-1; no clear D. CDR3 size: 12 residues. Germline V lookup: CDR1 SGHRS, CDR2 YFSETQ. The CDR3: CASSLGTNEQYF. CDR3 sequence (DNA): TGCGCCAGCAGCTTGGGGACCAACGAGCAGTATTTC.

The V call is TRBV18, the J call TRBJ1-5; TRBD1 agrees at 7 bases. This CDR3 is 15 amino acids long. Germline CDR1 is KGHSH and CDR2 is LQKENI. Trimming took 3 bases from V and 3 from J; bases not matched to a gene: 5. In nucleotides, the CDR3 is TGTGCCAGCTCACCTCAAGGGGGCCCCAATCAGCCCCAGCATTTT. This translates into CASSPQGGPNQPQHF.

The rearrangement joins TRBV18 to TRBJ1-5, with 7 positions matching TRBD1. The CDR3 is made up of 14 amino acids. V gave up 5 bases and J gave up 5 bases; unmatched junction bases: 6. Germline loops: CDR1 KGHSH, CDR2 LQKENI. As DNA, the CDR3 is TGTGCCAGCTCATTAAGACAGGGAGATCAGCCCCAGCATTTT. Translated: CASSLRQGDQPQHF.

This chain uses TRBV11-2 with TRBJ2-3; 8 bases map to TRBD2. The CDR3 is 12 residues long. V was pared by 5 bases and J by 13 bases, with 8 bases of the junction left unmatched. Germline values: CDR1 SGHAT, CDR2 FQNNGV. The CDR3 spells CASSPAGGLEYF. The CDR3 DNA follows: TGTGCCAGCAGCCCTGCGGGGGGTTTGGAGTATTTT.

The genes are TRBV11-2 and TRBJ1-5; 9 nucleotides agree with TRBD1. V lost 3 bases and J lost 8; bases outside the gene matches: 8. Germline V gene data show CDR1 as SGHAT and CDR2 as FQNNGV. CDR3 length: 15 residues. The CDR3 sequence: CASSLSGTGGEPQHF. CDR3 bases: TGTGCCAGCAGCTTGTCTGGTACAGGGGGCGAGCCCCAGCATTTT.

V is TRBV14 and J is TRBJ2-6, with 7 bases matching TRBD1. The CDR3 sequence is 17 residues long. Germline values: CDR1 SGHDN, CDR2 FVKESK. Unmatched junction bases numbered 8, after V lost 6 bases and J lost 0 bases. CDR3 loop: CASSQGQPLSGANVLTF. The CDR3 DNA reads TGTGCCAGCAGTCAGGGACAGCCACTCTCTGGGGCCAACGTCCTGACTTTC.

This chain joins TRBV9 and TRBJ2-3, with 8 bases aligning to TRBD2. The V and J ends lost 7 bases and 0 bases, in that order; junction bases with no gene match: 13. The CDR3 totals 17 residues. Germline CDR1 and CDR2: SGDLS and YYNGEE. The CDR3 region is CASSPGWAGGSTDTQYF. The CDR3 nucleotides read TGTGCCAGCTCCCCGGGATGGGCGGGAGGTAGCACAGATACGCAGTATTTT.

This rearrangement joins TRBV16 to TRBJ1-2, with 11 bases matching TRBD1. Germline V CDR1 and CDR2: KGHSY, FQNENV. V lost 2 bases, J lost 3 bases, and 8 bases stayed unmatched. The CDR3 runs 17 residues. CDR3 nucleotides: TGTGCCAGCAGCCAAGTGGACAGGGGGCGCAGCGACTATGGCTACACCTTC. The encoded protein is CASSQVDRGRSDYGYTF.

The chain links TRBV19 to TRBJ2-7, with D possibly being TRBD1 (5 bases). Germline CDR1 is LNHDA and CDR2 is SQIVND (reference sequence). The length of the CDR3 is 13 residues. Trimming cost V 3 bases and J 5 bases, with 11 bases left between them. CDR3 in DNA: TGTGCCAGTAGTATGGCAGGGTATAACGAGCAGTACTTC. Protein sequence: CASSMAGYNEQYF.

The chain is built from TRBV3-1 (or the pseudogene TRBV3-2) and TRBJ2-1; no clear D gene. The CDR3 contains 11 residues. Germline CDR1 LGHDT, CDR2 YNNKEL (reference sequence). Trimming removed 0 bases at V and 8 bases at J, with 2 bases between. The CDR3 bases are TGTGCCAGCAGCCAAGACCATGAGCAGTTCTTC. It codes for CASSQDHEQFF.

The V gene is TRBV30, the J gene TRBJ1-3, with D tentatively TRBD1 (5 bases). Germline-derived CDR1 and CDR2 are GTSNPN and SVGIG (reference sequence). This CDR3 has 14 amino acids. The ends were cut back, 7 bases at V and 0 bases at J, with 13 bases in the middle. CDR3 in amino acids: CALGLGGSGNTIYF. In DNA form, the CDR3 reads TGTGCCTTGGGGCTTGGGGGCTCTGGAAACACCATATATTTT. The entire variable domain, with the rest obtained from reference TRBV30 and TRBJ1-3, is as follows: SQTIHQWPATLVQPVGSPLSLECTVEGTSNPNLYWYRQAAGRGLQLLFYSVGIGQISSEVPQNLSASRPQDRQFILSSKKLLLSDSGFYLCALGLGGSGNTIYFGEGSWLTVV.

This clone is a singleton in its sample. J is TRBJ1-2 and V is TRBV29-1; TRBD1 might be the D (6 bases). Deletions cut 2 bases from V and 7 bases from J, with 29 bases between. Germline V gene data show CDR1 as SQVTM and CDR2 as ANQGSEA. The CDR3 loop spans 18 amino acids. In nucleotides, the CDR3 is TGCAGCGTTGAATCCCGGGACGGGGTAGGACAGTCATCTGGTGGCTACACCTTC. It is translated as CSVESRDGVGQSSGGYTF.

This chain joins TRBV5-5 and TRBJ1-1; possibly TRBD1 for D (6 bases). V lost 5 bases to trimming and J lost 6 bases, with 11 bases between them. The length of the CDR3 is 12 residues. Germline V gene sequence: CDR1 SGHKS, CDR2 YYEKEE (reference sequence). CDR3 nucleotide sequence: TGTGCCAGCAGTCTACAGGGCTCTGAAGCTTTCTTT. This translates into CASSLQGSEAFF.

The V call is TRBV4-3, the J call TRBJ2-7; possibly TRBD1 for D (6 bases). Germline values: CDR1 LGHNA, CDR2 YSLEER. The V gene lost 0 bases and the J gene lost 2 bases, with 17 bases spanning the gap. The CDR3 is 17 residues long. CDR3 DNA sequence: TGCGCCAGCAGCCAAGATGCGCGGGCAGGGGACCCCTACGAGCAGTACTTC. Encoded protein: CASSQDARAGDPYEQYF.

The chain joins TRBV28 to TRBJ1-2, with D possibly matching TRBD1 (6 bases). The germline gives CDR1 MDHEN, CDR2 SYDVKM. The CDR3 has 14 amino acids. Trimming shortened V by 1 base and J by 7 bases, and 13 bases separated the two germline ends. CDR3: CASSLSGARGGYTF. CDR3 DNA: TGTGCCAGCAGTTTATCAGGGGCCAGGGGTGGCTACACCTTC.

The genes are TRBV6-1 and TRBJ1-5; 9 bases map to TRBD1. From germline, CDR1 is MNHNS and CDR2 SASEGT. The length of the CDR3 is 16 residues. V shed 4 bases, J shed 3 bases, and the junction held 7 bases outside the gene matches. This CDR3 reads CASSGDRAAFNQPQHF. CDR3 DNA: TGTGCCAGCAGTGGGGACAGGGCCGCCTTCAATCAGCCCCAGCATTTT.

This clone was seen only once. This chain uses TRBV3-1 (or the pseudogene TRBV3-2) with TRBJ2-2; the match to TRBD2 covers 8 bases. The CDR3 length is 17 residues. V dropped 2 bases and J dropped 4; count of bases not matched to a gene: 9. The germline V gene has CDR1 LGHDT and CDR2 YNNKEL (reference sequence). CDR3 coding DNA: TGTGCCAGCAGCCAATGGGGGCGGGGGGAGGTCACCGGGGAGCTGTTTTTT. It yields the protein CASSQWGRGEVTGELFF.